This passage covers 32 T cell receptor beta chains from one sample sequenced in a study of shared clonotypes between healthy human individuals. The protocol was immunoSEQ multiplex PCR, while the TCRdb copy is restricted to in-frame clones and leaves out a portion. The sample carries over a million clones, roughly 97% recorded once. The sequencing sample was made of naive CD4+ T cells sorted from blood. Subset in this sample: CD45RA+ positively selected. These receptors were taken from a man aged 25-45 years in good health.

The chain has TRBV2 and TRBJ1-3, with D unresolved. Trimming pared 11 bases from V and 0 bases from J, leaving 11 bases between. This CDR3 comprises 13 residues. Germline V gene lookup returns CDR1 SNHLY and CDR2 FYNNEI. CDR3 in DNA: TGTGCCGATCGGACTGTCTCTGGAAACACCATATATTTT. Translation gives CADRTVSGNTIYF.

The chain recombines TRBV5-4 with TRBJ2-2, with D perhaps being TRBD1 or TRBD2 (5 bases each). The germline V and J ends were trimmed by 2 bases and 1 base, with 9 bases remaining between them. Germline CDR1 and CDR2: SGHNT and YYREEE (reference sequence). The CDR3 has 15 amino acids. CDR3 DNA: TGTGCCAGCAGCTTTGGGACCCTGAACACCGGGGAGCTGTTTTTT. Translation gives CASSFGTLNTGELFF.

The chain is built from TRBV10-1 and TRBJ2-7; no clear D gene. The germline V and J ends were trimmed by 3 bases and 4 bases, with 1 base remaining between them. Germline V gene lookup returns CDR1 WNHNN and CDR2 SYGVQD (reference sequence). The CDR3 sequence is 10 residues long. The CDR3 reads CASSDYEQYF. Written as DNA, the CDR3 is TGCGCCAGCAGTGATTACGAGCAGTACTTC.

The chain joins TRBV7-2 to TRBJ2-7, with 7 bases identical to TRBD1. CDR1 and CDR2 (germline): SGHTA, FQGNSA. V was clipped by 6 bases and J by 0 bases; unmatched bases: 8. This CDR3 region has 15 residues. CDR3 coding DNA: TGTGCCAGCAGGAACACAGGGGCGAGCTCCTACGAGCAGTACTTC. This gives the protein CASRNTGASSYEQYF.

The rearrangement joins TRBV30 to TRBJ1-4, with 7 bases identical to TRBD1. Germline V lookup: CDR1 GTSNPN, CDR2 SVGIG (reference sequence). The junction had 7 bases not matched to a gene; V was cut back by 5 bases and J by 7 bases. The CDR3 length is 13 residues. The CDR3 DNA is TGTGCCTGGGCAGGGGGAAGAAGTGAAAAACTGTTTTTT. Protein sequence: CAWAGGRSEKLFF. Full variable domain (missing parts from reference TRBV30 and TRBJ1-4): SQTIHQWPATLVQPVGSPLSLECTVEGTSNPNLYWYRQAAGRGLQLLFYSVGIGQISSEVPQNLSASRPQDRQFILSSKKLLLSDSGFYLCAWAGGRSEKLFFGSGTQLSVL.

This chain connects TRBV2 to TRBJ2-5; TRBD1 aligns across 9 bases. The CDR3 totals 13 residues. Trimming took 6 bases from V and 5 from J; bases not matched to a gene: 4. Per the germline V gene, CDR1 is SNHLY and CDR2 is FYNNEI. This CDR3 reads CASRWTGAETQYF. The CDR3 nucleotides read TGTGCCAGCAGGTGGACAGGGGCGGAGACCCAGTACTTC. Variable domain in full (rest from reference TRBV2 and TRBJ2-5): EPEVTQTPSHQVTQMGQEVILRCVPISNHLYFYWYRQILGQKVEFLVSFYNNEISEKSEIFDDQFSVERPDGSNFTLKIRSTKLEDSAMYFCASRWTGAETQYFGPGTRLLVL.

This clone appeared once. This chain links TRBV27 with TRBJ1-5; unclear D gene. The CDR3 has 14 amino acids. V was shortened by 8 bases and J by 2 bases, with 13 bases between the two germline ends. From germline, CDR1 is MNHEY and CDR2 SMNVEV (reference sequence). CDR3 sequence: CASGWVGRNQPQHF. The CDR3, as DNA: TGTGCCAGCGGGTGGGTCGGCCGCAATCAGCCCCAGCATTTT.

J is TRBJ2-2 and V is TRBV19, with D possibly being TRBD1 or TRBD2 (5 bases each). V lost 2 bases, J lost 0 bases, and 19 bases lay in between. From germline, CDR1 is LNHDA and CDR2 SQIVND (reference sequence). The CDR3 is 19 amino acids. This chain's CDR3 is CASSISGGRGTSNTGELFF. CDR3 coding DNA: TGTGCCAGTAGTATAAGTGGAGGCAGAGGGACGTCGAACACCGGGGAGCTGTTTTTT.

With regard to this clone: The sample has other DNA sequences that encode this CDR3 too. The V gene is TRBV18, the J gene TRBJ1-4; D is undetermined. V lost 5 bases, J lost 0 bases, and 4 bases lay in between. Germline CDR1 is KGHSH and CDR2 is LQKENI. This CDR3 has 13 amino acids. For the CDR3, the DNA is TGTGCCAGCTCAAGTGCAACTAATGAAAAACTGTTTTTT. This gives the protein CASSSATNEKLFF. Variable domain in full (rest from reference TRBV18 and TRBJ1-4): NAGVMQNPRHLVRRRGQEARLRCSPMKGHSHVYWYRQLPEEGLKFMVYLQKENIIDESGMPKERFSAEFPKEGPSILRIQQVVRGDSAAYFCASSSATNEKLFFGSGTQLSVL.

The rearrangement links TRBV4-3 to TRBJ2-5, with 9 positions matching TRBD2. Trimming cost V 1 base and J 4 bases; bases outside gene matches: 25. Germline CDR1 is LGHNA and CDR2 is YSLEER. The CDR3 spans 22 residues. CDR3 sequence: CASSQAQQGGGFSGRLGETQYF. In DNA form, the CDR3 reads TGCGCCAGCAGCCAAGCCCAACAAGGGGGGGGTTTCAGCGGGAGGTTGGGAGAGACCCAGTACTTC.

This clone was seen only once. The chain joins TRBV6-6 to TRBJ2-7; no reliable D call. The length of the CDR3 is 12 residues. CDR1 and CDR2 from the germline V gene are MNHNY and SVGAGI (reference sequence). Trimming removed 6 bases from V and 5 bases from J, with 11 bases in between. CDR3 sequence: CASRRAPNEQYF. Written as DNA, the CDR3 is TGTGCCAGCAGAAGGGCCCCAAACGAGCAGTACTTC.

The genes are TRBV2 and TRBJ2-1; D uncertain. Looked up from germline, CDR1 is SNHLY and CDR2 is FYNNEI. There are 13 residues in the CDR3. V was trimmed by 2 bases and J by 5 bases, leaving 7 bases between them. CDR3 amino acids: CASSEWAHNEQFF. CDR3 coding DNA: TGTGCCAGCAGTGAATGGGCTCACAATGAGCAGTTCTTC. The full variable domain, its missing parts supplied by reference TRBV2 and TRBJ2-1, is EPEVTQTPSHQVTQMGQEVILRCVPISNHLYFYWYRQILGQKVEFLVSFYNNEISEKSEIFDDQFSVERPDGSNFTLKIRSTKLEDSAMYFCASSEWAHNEQFFGPGTRLTVL.

The rearrangement uses TRBV10-3 and TRBJ1-5; possibly TRBD1 for D (5 bases). The V and J ends lost 6 bases and 1 base respectively, with 10 bases between them. Germline lookup yields CDR1 ENHRY and CDR2 SYGVKD. This CDR3 comprises 14 residues. This chain's CDR3 is CAISRELSNQPQHF. CDR3 in DNA: TGTGCCATCAGCAGGGAGTTGAGCAATCAGCCCCAGCATTTT.

The V gene is TRBV9, the J gene TRBJ2-7; 11 bases are a match to TRBD1. V lost 2 bases to trimming and J lost 2 bases; unmatched junction nucleotides: 9. The CDR3 has 17 amino acids. In germline, CDR1 is SGDLS, CDR2 YYNGEE. Written as DNA, the CDR3 is TGTGCCAGCAGCGTCACCGGACAGGGGGCGCAGGCCTACGAGCAGTACTTC. This encodes CASSVTGQGAQAYEQYF. Looking up the rest from reference TRBV9 and TRBJ2-7 gives the full variable domain: DSGVTQTPKHLITATGQRVTLRCSPRSGDLSVYWYQQSLDQGLQFLIQYYNGEERAKGNILERFSAQQFPDLHSELNLSSLELGDSALYFCASSVTGQGAQAYEQYFGPGTRLTVT.

The CDR3 is CASSDRGGQPQHF. CDR3 bases: TGTGCCAGCAGCGACAGGGGGGGACAGCCCCAGCATTTT. V gene TRBV7-3 combines with J gene TRBJ1-5; TRBD1 aligns across 9 bases. Germline-derived CDR1 and CDR2 are SGHTA and FQGTGA. CDR3 length: 13 amino acids. J lost 7 bases, V lost 5 bases, and 3 bases had no gene match.

The chain combines TRBV10-3 with TRBJ1-5; a possible D gene is TRBD1 (5 bases). V shed 2 bases and J shed 1 base, with 9 bases lying between them. This CDR3 comprises 15 residues. The germline V gene encodes CDR1 ENHRY and CDR2 SYGVKD. CDR3 in amino acids: CAISETDSSNQPQHF. CDR3 sequence (DNA): TGTGCCATCAGTGAGACAGACAGCAGCAATCAGCCCCAGCATTTT.

This chain links TRBV6-1 with TRBJ1-2, with D perhaps TRBD1 (5 bases). The CDR3 sequence is 14 residues long. Germline CDR1 reads MNHNS; CDR2 reads SASEGT. The V end lost 7 bases, the J end lost 0 bases, and 12 bases lay between the germline ends. The CDR3 region is CASNPGPANYGYTF. CDR3 bases: TGTGCCAGCAACCCGGGACCCGCTAACTATGGCTACACCTTC.

This sequence joins TRBV5-4 and TRBJ2-3; D is unclear. The CDR3 totals 16 residues. Between the trimmed V and J ends, which lost 0 bases and 0 bases, there was a span of 11 bases. Germline CDR1 is SGHNT and CDR2 is YYREEE (reference sequence). CDR3 coding DNA: TGTGCCAGCAGCTTGGCCTCAGGCCTAAGCACAGATACGCAGTATTTT. Its protein product is CASSLASGLSTDTQYF.

The gene calls are TRBV9 and TRBJ2-1; TRBD2 matches at 8 bases. The CDR3 spans 15 residues. The V segment lost 2 bases and the J segment 3 bases; nucleotides outside the gene matches: 4. Per germline, CDR1 SGDLS and CDR2 YYNGEE. CDR3 sequence (DNA): TGTGCCAGCAGCGTCTTTAGCGGGAACTACAATGAGCAGTTCTTC. Its protein product is CASSVFSGNYNEQFF.

In regard to this clone: Within the sample, other DNA sequences also encode this same CDR3. The V call is TRBV5-1, the J call TRBJ2-5; D unclear. CDR3 size: 12 residues. CDR1 SGHRS and CDR2 YFSETQ come from the germline V gene. Trimming shortened V by 5 bases and J by 5 bases, and 10 bases separated the two germline ends. CDR3 sequence (DNA): TGCGCCAGCAGTAGCCAAGGGGAGACCCAGTACTTC. Translation gives CASSSQGETQYF.

The V gene is TRBV2, the J gene TRBJ1-2; D is undetermined. Trimming shortened V by 3 bases and J by 8 bases, and 13 bases separated the two germline ends. This CDR3 is 13 amino acids long. Looked up from germline, CDR1 is SNHLY and CDR2 is FYNNEI. The CDR3, as DNA: TGTGCCAGCAGTGAGTGGGCCGAAGGGGGCTACACCTTC. This sequence encodes CASSEWAEGGYTF. Using reference TRBV2 and TRBJ1-2 for the parts outside the CDR3, the full variable domain is EPEVTQTPSHQVTQMGQEVILRCVPISNHLYFYWYRQILGQKVEFLVSFYNNEISEKSEIFDDQFSVERPDGSNFTLKIRSTKLEDSAMYFCASSEWAEGGYTFGSGTRLTVV.

The genes are TRBV19 and TRBJ2-1; 13 nucleotides line up with TRBD2. Trimming took 3 bases from V and 1 from J; bases not matched to a gene: 15. The CDR3 consists of 21 residues. The germline V gene encodes CDR1 LNHDA and CDR2 SQIVND (reference sequence). The CDR3 loop is CASSILFRTSGSRGSYNEQFF. In DNA form, the CDR3 reads TGTGCCAGTAGTATTCTGTTTCGGACTAGCGGGAGTCGGGGGTCCTACAATGAGCAGTTCTTC.

The chain is built from TRBV9 and TRBJ1-5; a possible D gene is TRBD1 (6 bases). The CDR3 is made up of 13 amino acids. V was pared by 7 bases and J by 4 bases, with 12 bases between. Germline V gene data show CDR1 as SGDLS and CDR2 as YYNGEE. CDR3 sequence reads: CASSRGANQPQHF. The CDR3 bases are TGTGCCAGCTCAAGGGGGGCGAATCAGCCCCAGCATTTT.

This chain links TRBV14 with TRBJ1-2, with D unresolved. Germline CDR1 SGHDN, CDR2 FVKESK. This CDR3 comprises 13 residues. V lost 4 bases to trimming and J lost 5 bases, with 11 bases between them. The CDR3, as DNA: TGTGCCAGCAGCCTGATGGCCCCTTATGGCTACACCTTC. Its translation is CASSLMAPYGYTF.

The chain joins TRBV5-1 to TRBJ2-7; D perhaps matches TRBD2 (6 bases). V gave up 2 bases and J gave up 6 bases, with 18 bases separating them. Germline CDR1 and CDR2: SGHRS and YFSETQ. The CDR3 length is 15 residues. The CDR3 sequence is CASSFDITGLGEQYF. The DNA for the CDR3 is TGCGCCAGCAGCTTCGATATAACGGGACTGGGCGAGCAGTACTTC.

The gene calls are TRBV5-4 and TRBJ2-4; a possible D gene is TRBD1 (8 bases). The CDR3 runs 13 residues. V lost 4 bases and J 8 bases, leaving 13 bases between the germline ends. CDR1 is SGHNT, CDR2 YYREEE, per germline (reference sequence). CDR3 protein: CASSRAGQDIQYF. DNA for the CDR3: TGTGCCAGCAGCAGAGCGGGACAGGACATTCAGTACTTC.

This rearrangement joins TRBV19 to TRBJ2-4; tentative D call: TRBD1 (8 bases). Per germline, CDR1 LNHDA and CDR2 SQIVND (reference sequence). This CDR3 is 14 amino acids long. Trimming shortened V by 4 bases and J by 8 bases, and 15 bases separated the two germline ends. The CDR3 here is CASSTDREGDIQYF. DNA for the CDR3: TGTGCCAGTAGTACGGACAGGGAGGGAGACATTCAGTACTTC.

This rearrangement joins TRBV15 to TRBJ2-3, with 8 bases matching TRBD2. Germline V lookup: CDR1 LNHNV, CDR2 YYDKDF (reference sequence). With 5 bases clipped from V and 14 bases from J, the junction kept 15 bases outside the gene matches. This CDR3 has 14 amino acids. CDR3: CATSLTRRASGLYF. The CDR3, as DNA: TGTGCCACCAGCCTCACCCGTCGAGCTAGCGGGCTGTATTTT.

With regard to this clone: The junction shows a germline mismatch at one end, possibly a read error. CDR3 in DNA: TGTGCCTGGAGTGTAATGGGGACAGTCGACTTC. As protein: CAWSVMGTVDF. V is TRBV30 and J is TRBJ2-7; 7 nucleotides match TRBD1. Per germline, CDR1 GTSNPN and CDR2 SVGIG (reference sequence). The length of the CDR3 is 11 residues. The complete variable domain, with remaining parts taken from reference TRBV30 and TRBJ2-7, reads SQTIHQWPATLVQPVGSPLSLECTVEGTSNPNLYWYRQAAGRGLQLLFYSVGIGQISSEVPQNLSASRPQDRQFILSSKKLLLSDSGFYLCAWSVMGTVDFGPGTRLTVT.

The gene calls are TRBV7-9 and TRBJ1-4; D uncertain. Germline lookup yields CDR1 SEHNR and CDR2 FQNEAQ (reference sequence). Trimming removed 10 bases from V and 5 bases from J, with 14 bases in between. This CDR3 comprises 13 residues. The CDR3 reads CAIQRSGNEKLFF. The CDR3 region has the DNA TGTGCCATACAAAGGTCAGGAAATGAAAAACTGTTTTTT.

The chain links TRBV5-1 to TRBJ2-4, with D perhaps matching TRBD1 (5 bases). The CDR3 runs to 13 residues. Deletions cut 2 bases from V and 5 bases from J, with 8 bases between. Germline V CDR1 and CDR2: SGHRS, YFSETQ. This CDR3 is CASSLLGENIQYF. DNA of the CDR3: TGCGCCAGCAGCTTATTAGGGGAAAACATTCAGTACTTC.

The chain is built from TRBV27 and TRBJ2-1; D gene uncertain. The germline V and J ends were trimmed by 0 bases and 4 bases, with 7 bases remaining between them. CDR3 length: 14 residues. From germline, CDR1 is MNHEY and CDR2 SMNVEV (reference sequence). The CDR3 nucleotides read TGTGCCAGCAGTTTATCTAGGACGTACAATGAGCAGTTCTTC. This encodes CASSLSRTYNEQFF.